The 17 T cell receptor beta chains below were found in one sample sequenced in a study of blood T cell repertoires in COVID-19. Assay: immunoSEQ multiplex PCR; the TCRdb copy retains only in-frame clones and omits some. The table includes 200,000 or so clones, approximately 81% detected once. The sample was peripheral blood. The receptors stem from a human donor in a cohort sampled during active COVID-19.

The chain employs TRBV6-5 and TRBJ1-3; D uncertain. V was pared by 0 bases and J by 0 bases, with 6 bases between. The CDR3 is 15 amino acids. Germline V lookup: CDR1 MNHEY, CDR2 SVGAGI. The CDR3 DNA reads as TGTGCCAGCAGTTACTCACCTAACTCTGGAAACACCATATATTTT. Encoded protein: CASSYSPNSGNTIYF.

The chain is built from TRBV19 and TRBJ2-2, with 7 nucleotides matching TRBD2. The CDR3 spans 14 residues. The germline CDR1 and CDR2 sequences are LNHDA and SQIVND (reference sequence). Trimming removed 3 bases from V and 6 bases from J; junction bases left unmatched: 4. CDR3 DNA sequence: TGTGCCAGTAGTATTACCCGGGAGGCCGGGGAGCTGTTTTTT. Its protein product is CASSITREAGELFF. Supplemented by reference TRBV19 and TRBJ2-2, the full variable domain reads DGGITQSPKYLFRKEGQNVTLSCEQNLNHDAMYWYRQDPGQGLRLIYYSQIVNDFQKGDIAEGYSVSREKKESFPLTVTSAQKNPTAFYLCASSITREAGELFFGEGSRLTVL.

This chain uses TRBV10-2 with TRBJ2-7, with D perhaps matching TRBD2 (5 bases). The CDR3 extends over 16 amino acids. The V and J ends lost 6 bases and 3 bases respectively, with 21 bases between them. Germline V CDR1 and CDR2: WSHSY, SAAADI. In DNA form, the CDR3 reads TGCGCCAGCAGCCGGGATCCAATCTACGACTACTACGAGCAGTACGTC. Translated, it gives CASSRDPIYDYYEQYV.

This clone appeared a few times. The DNA for the CDR3 is TGTGCCAGCTCCCGGGCTAGCGACAACAATGAGCAGTTCTTC. Its translation is CASSRASDNNEQFF. V usage is TRBV2 and J usage is TRBJ2-1; D may be TRBD2 (6 bases). Germline values: CDR1 SNHLY, CDR2 FYNNEI. The length of the CDR3 is 14 residues. Trimming removed 8 bases at V and 5 bases at J, with 16 bases between.

The CDR3 spells CSGRTGMYQETQYF. The DNA of the CDR3 is TGCAGCGGGCGGACAGGGATGTACCAAGAGACCCAGTACTTC. The V and J genes are TRBV29-1 and TRBJ2-5; 8 bases line up with TRBD1. Per the germline V gene, CDR1 is SQVTM and CDR2 is ANQGSEA. The CDR3 runs 14 residues. The V and J ends lost 7 bases and 0 bases, in that order; junction bases with no gene match: 7.

This chain links TRBV7-9 with TRBJ2-5; the D gene is possibly TRBD1 (5 bases). Germline V gene data show CDR1 as SEHNR and CDR2 as FQNEAQ (reference sequence). The V end lost 2 bases, the J end lost 2 bases, and 9 bases lay between the germline ends. This CDR3 is built from 14 residues. The CDR3 nucleotides are TGTGCCAGCAGCTTACCCCAGGGACAAGAGACCCAGTACTTC. It specifies CASSLPQGQETQYF.

The chain carries TRBV7-9 and TRBJ2-2; no reliable D call. This CDR3 spans 15 amino acids. Germline CDR1 SEHNR, CDR2 FQNEAQ (reference sequence). V was trimmed by 2 bases and J by 0 bases, leaving 7 bases between them. The CDR3 here is CASSLHSPNTGELFF. CDR3 nucleotides: TGTGCCAGCAGCTTACACAGTCCGAACACCGGGGAGCTGTTTTTT.

This clone was counted once. The chain has TRBV6-6 and TRBJ2-3; no firm D call. V lost 9 bases and J 6 bases, leaving 10 bases between the germline ends. The CDR3 has 11 amino acids. CDR1 and CDR2 (germline): MNHNY, SVGAGI (reference sequence). CDR3 nucleotide sequence: TGTGCCAGTCTTATCGCGGATACGCAGTATTTT. Residues: CASLIADTQYF.

In DNA form, the CDR3 reads TGCAGTGCAGCCGAATATCCTAGGACCTTC. It yields the protein CSAAEYPRTF. The rearrangement links TRBV20-1 to TRBJ1-2, with no clear D. The CDR3 sequence is 10 residues long. In germline, CDR1 is DFQATT, CDR2 SNEGSKA (reference sequence). With 6 bases removed from V and 14 bases from J, the gap between germline ends came to 16 bases.

The sample holds one count of this clone. The chain has TRBV5-1 and TRBJ1-1, with TRBD1 matching over 10 bases. The J segment lost 5 bases and the V segment lost 4 bases, leaving 8 bases of the junction unmatched. Germline loops: CDR1 SGHRS, CDR2 YFSETQ. The CDR3 length is 15 residues. CDR3: CASSPRGQGKTEAFF. The CDR3 DNA reads TGCGCCAGCAGCCCCCGGGGACAGGGGAAAACTGAAGCTTTCTTT. Full variable domain (rest looked up from reference TRBV5-1 and TRBJ1-1): KAGVTQTPRYLIKTRGQQVTLSCSPISGHRSVSWYQQTPGQGLQFLFEYFSETQRNKGNFPGRFSGRQFSNSRSEMNVSTLELGDSALYLCASSPRGQGKTEAFFGQGTRLTVV.

The J gene is TRBJ1-2, the V gene TRBV18, with TRBD1 identical over 7 bases. J gave up 4 bases and V 3 bases, and 11 bases lay outside the gene matches. CDR1 and CDR2 (germline): KGHSH, LQKENI. The CDR3 runs to 16 residues. The CDR3, as DNA: TGTGCCAGCTCACCGGTTGACAGGGATGGCGGCTATGGCTACACCTTC. Translated, it gives CASSPVDRDGGYGYTF.

This clone was picked up one time. CDR3 nucleotide sequence: TGTGCCAGCTCCCAGGGACAGACCTTTAATGAAAAACTGTTTTTT. Its protein product is CASSQGQTFNEKLFF. The rearrangement uses TRBV18 and TRBJ1-4; 7 bases are a match to TRBD1. The CDR3 consists of 15 residues. V lost 6 bases and J lost 4; bases outside the gene matches: 8. The germline gives CDR1 KGHSH, CDR2 LQKENI.

V and J are TRBV11-2 and TRBJ2-1; 8 nucleotides align to TRBD1. Germline CDR1 SGHAT, CDR2 FQNNGV. After removal of 7 bases from V and 8 bases from J, the junction contained 10 bases not matched to a gene. The length of the CDR3 is 14 residues. This CDR3 reads CASNSRTGIDEQFF. CDR3 DNA sequence: TGTGCCAGCAACTCCCGGACAGGGATAGATGAGCAGTTCTTC. The full variable domain, with the rest looked up from reference TRBV11-2 and TRBJ2-1, is EAGVAQSPRYKIIEKRQSVAFWCNPISGHATLYWYQQILGQGPKLLIQFQNNGVVDDSQLPKDRFSAERLKGVDSTLKIQPAKLEDSAVYLCASNSRTGIDEQFFGPGTRLTVL.

The chain recombines TRBV5-4 with TRBJ2-1, with TRBD2 matching 8 bases. V was pared by 1 base and J by 8 bases, with 2 bases of the junction left unmatched. Germline-derived CDR1 and CDR2 are SGHNT and YYREEE (reference sequence). The CDR3 has 13 residues. CDR3 sequence reads: CASSLRGGDEQFF. The CDR3 DNA sequence: TGTGCCAGCAGCTTGCGGGGGGGGGATGAGCAGTTCTTC.

The gene calls are TRBV6-5 and TRBJ1-2; weak D call: TRBD1 (5 bases). Germline CDR1 MNHEY, CDR2 SVGAGI. This CDR3 region has 14 residues. V was trimmed by 6 bases and J by 8 bases, leaving 19 bases between them. The CDR3 loop reads CASRQTQAHRGYTF. DNA of the CDR3: TGTGCCAGCAGACAAACACAGGCCCACCGAGGCTACACCTTC.

The rearrangement links TRBV28 to TRBJ2-6, with D maybe TRBD2 (5 bases). This CDR3 has 16 residues. The germline CDR1 and CDR2 sequences are MDHEN and SYDVKM. V lost 5 bases, J lost 1 base, and 12 bases lay in between. The CDR3 sequence is CASSPPPGSGANVLTF. CDR3 DNA: TGTGCCAGCAGTCCCCCTCCGGGGTCTGGGGCCAACGTCCTGACTTTC.

The V gene is TRBV19, the J gene TRBJ1-2, with 8 bases lining up with TRBD1. There are 14 residues in the CDR3. Germline V gene sequence: CDR1 LNHDA, CDR2 SQIVND (reference sequence). V dropped 7 bases and J dropped 2; count of bases not matched to a gene: 6. CDR3 sequence reads: CASNPNRGNYGYTF. The CDR3 DNA reads as TGTGCCAGTAACCCGAACAGGGGGAACTATGGCTACACCTTC.